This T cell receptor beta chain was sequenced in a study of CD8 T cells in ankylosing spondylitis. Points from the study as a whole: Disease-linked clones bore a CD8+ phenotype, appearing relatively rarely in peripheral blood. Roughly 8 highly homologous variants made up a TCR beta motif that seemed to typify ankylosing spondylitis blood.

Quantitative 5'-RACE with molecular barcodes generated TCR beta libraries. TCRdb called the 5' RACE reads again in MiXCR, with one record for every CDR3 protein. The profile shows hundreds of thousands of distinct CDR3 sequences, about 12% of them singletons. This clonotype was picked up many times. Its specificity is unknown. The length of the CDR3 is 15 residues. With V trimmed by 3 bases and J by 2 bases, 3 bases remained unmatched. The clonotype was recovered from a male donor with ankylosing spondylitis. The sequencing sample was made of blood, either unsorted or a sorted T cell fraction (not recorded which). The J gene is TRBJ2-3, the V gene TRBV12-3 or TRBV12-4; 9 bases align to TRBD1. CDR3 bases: TGTGCCAGCAGTTTGTGGGACAGGGACACAGATACGCAGTATTTT. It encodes CASSLWDRDTDTQYF.